This entry concerns a single TCR beta chain. The antigen remains undetermined. This specimen comes from a study of T-cell memory formation after mild COVID-19. The CDR3 runs to 18 residues. The germline CDR1 and CDR2 sequences are SQVTM and ANQGSEA. V was clipped by 3 bases and J by 0 bases, with 24 bases between them. TCRdb recomputed calls from the 5' RACE reads with MiXCR, one row per CDR3 protein. This table holds over 70,000 distinct CDR3 sequences, less than 15% found once. Findings and limits, study-wide: Later expanders leaned CD4+, whereas day 15 to 85 contracting clones were balanced CD4/CD8.

Sequencing was carried out using PBMCs or a T cell subset sorted from them (not recorded which). This clonotype originated in an adult woman who had mild COVID-19 (a few samples of this study predate the infection). Cell type and time point are not known. The chain has TRBV29-1 and TRBJ2-7; the D call may be TRBD1 or TRBD2 (6 bases each). The CDR3 DNA is TGCAGCGTTGAGACAGGCGGGGCGACCAGACGGAACTCCTACGAGCAGTACTTC. The encoded protein is CSVETGGATRRNSYEQYF.